Below are 9 T cell receptor beta chains sequenced from a single sample in a study of T-cell memory formation after mild COVID-19. TCRdb independently ran MiXCR on the 5' RACE reads; one entry per CDR3 protein. The repertoire consists of 250,000 to 350,000 distinct CDR3 sequences, with about 16% occurring once and the leading ten covering roughly 20%. Source material: PBMCs or a T cell subset sorted from them (not recorded which). These receptors were collected from a man between 18 and 29 years old who had mild COVID-19 (a few samples of this study predate the infection). Cell type and time point are not known.

The chain carries TRBV6-5 and TRBJ2-4, with 10 nucleotides matching TRBD1. The germline V gene encodes CDR1 MNHEY and CDR2 SVGAGI. V shed 5 bases, J shed 1 base, and the junction held 5 bases outside the gene matches. The CDR3 spans 16 residues. The CDR3 DNA sequence: TGTGCCAGCAGTACCGGGACAGGGGCGGCCAAAAACATTCAGTACTTC. Protein product: CASSTGTGAAKNIQYF.

This clonotype occurred a few times. V usage is TRBV20-1 and J usage is TRBJ2-3; maybe TRBD2 (7 bases). The CDR3 runs 15 residues. Trimming cost V 0 bases and J 4 bases, with 14 bases left between them. Germline-derived CDR1 and CDR2 are DFQATT and SNEGSKA (reference sequence). CDR3 protein: CSARDPRGGADTQYF. The CDR3 DNA reads as TGCAGTGCTAGAGATCCAAGGGGGGGGGCAGATACGCAGTATTTT.

This clonotype was seen only a few times. The chain carries TRBV20-1 and TRBJ2-5; possibly TRBD1 for D (6 bases). The CDR3 spans 12 residues. The ends were cut back, 5 bases at V and 5 bases at J, with 12 bases in the middle. Germline V lookup: CDR1 DFQATT, CDR2 SNEGSKA (reference sequence). The CDR3 here is CSAGRQEETQYF. The CDR3 DNA follows: TGCAGTGCTGGAAGACAGGAGGAGACCCAGTACTTC.

This clonotype has only a few counts. The chain has TRBV7-2 and TRBJ1-3; D unresolved. The germline CDR1 and CDR2 sequences are SGHTA and FQGNSA. V lost 5 bases, J lost 2 bases, and 22 bases lay in between. This CDR3 region has 18 residues. The CDR3 protein is CASSPPETVGIAGNTIYF. Here the CDR3 DNA reads TGTGCCAGCAGCCCCCCCGAGACCGTGGGGATTGCTGGAAACACCATATATTTT.

V gene TRBV7-2 combines with J gene TRBJ2-3, with D possibly matching TRBD1 (6 bases). Per the germline V gene, CDR1 is SGHTA and CDR2 is FQGNSA. V lost 0 bases, J lost 1 base, and 17 bases lay in between. This CDR3 has 18 amino acids. The CDR3 protein is CASSLAGRRGVGTDTQYF. The CDR3 coding sequence is TGTGCCAGCAGCTTAGCGGGACGCAGGGGAGTGGGCACAGATACGCAGTATTTT.

At least ten counts were recorded for this clonotype. The chain has TRBV4-2 and TRBJ2-3; 7 bases line up with TRBD1. Germline V gene data show CDR1 as LGHNA and CDR2 as YNFKEQ. J was trimmed by 2 bases and V by 0 bases; bases with no gene match: 14. The CDR3 contains 19 residues. The CDR3 reads CASSQERGHNGGLTDTQYF. DNA for the CDR3: TGTGCCAGCAGCCAAGAAAGGGGGCATAACGGAGGCCTCACAGATACGCAGTATTTT.

This sequence joins TRBV4-3 and TRBJ2-3; D call uncertain. CDR3 length equals 15 residues. Germline CDR1 LGHNA, CDR2 YSLEER. Trimming took 1 base from V and 2 from J, leaving 10 bases between them. The DNA for the CDR3 is TGCGCCAGCAGCCAAGGACTCAGATACACAGATACGCAGTATTTT. Protein product: CASSQGLRYTDTQYF.

J is TRBJ2-5 and V is TRBV5-1; possibly TRBD2 for D (5 bases). Germline CDR1 and CDR2: SGHRS and YFSETQ. Trimming shortened V by 0 bases and J by 2 bases, and 11 bases separated the two germline ends. The CDR3 length is 15 residues. In DNA, the CDR3 is TGCGCCAGCAGCTTGGCCCCCCCGGGACAAGAGACCCAGTACTTC. Its protein product is CASSLAPPGQETQYF. The variable domain in full, with the rest retrieved from reference TRBV5-1 and TRBJ2-5, is KAGVTQTPRYLIKTRGQQVTLSCSPISGHRSVSWYQQTPGQGLQFLFEYFSETQRNKGNFPGRFSGRQFSNSRSEMNVSTLELGDSALYLCASSLAPPGQETQYFGPGTRLLVL.

This clonotype was recorded a few times. The chain is built from TRBV4-1 and TRBJ2-3, with TRBD1 as a possible D gene (5 bases). The ends were cut back, 5 bases at V and 4 bases at J, with 13 bases in the middle. Germline V gene sequence: CDR1 MGHRA, CDR2 YSYEKL. The CDR3 runs to 14 residues. The CDR3 bases are TGCGCCAGCAGCGTAAATCCAGGGTCAGATACGCAGTATTTT. Translating it yields CASSVNPGSDTQYF.